This passage covers 21 T cell receptor beta chains from one sample sequenced in a study of T cells in tumors after PD-1 blockade. TCRdb's copy holds only in-frame clones and misses some; the assay was immunoSEQ multiplex PCR. The table includes some 43,000 clones, about 85% detected once. The sequenced sample was PBMCs, obtained before anti-PD-1 treatment. The receptor source for this set is a human donor with basal cell carcinoma.

The gene calls are TRBV28 and TRBJ2-3, with D perhaps matching TRBD1 or TRBD2 (5 bases each). With 6 bases removed from V and 2 bases from J, the gap between germline ends came to 15 bases. Germline loops: CDR1 MDHEN, CDR2 SYDVKM. The CDR3 runs to 15 residues. As DNA, the CDR3 is TGTGCCAGCAGAGCCCCGGGGCGGACCACAGATACGCAGTATTTT. Translated: CASRAPGRTTDTQYF.

The rearrangement uses TRBV7-9 and TRBJ2-5; D may correspond to TRBD1 or TRBD2 (5 bases each). Trimming pared 5 bases from V and 1 base from J, leaving 14 bases between. Germline V lookup: CDR1 SEHNR, CDR2 FQNEAQ (reference sequence). This CDR3 spans 15 amino acids. CDR3 residues: CASSVPGRGQETQYF. The CDR3 DNA reads TGTGCCAGCAGCGTTCCGGGACGGGGCCAAGAGACCCAGTACTTC.

In nucleotides, the CDR3 is TGTGCCAGCAGTTTCTGGACAGGGACTAACTATGGCTACACCTTC. As protein: CASSFWTGTNYGYTF. V is TRBV27 and J is TRBJ1-2; 8 bases are a match to TRBD1. Germline CDR1 reads MNHEY; CDR2 reads SMNVEV (reference sequence). The CDR3 extends over 15 amino acids. V lost 3 bases and J lost 0; bases outside the gene matches: 3.

The chain couples TRBV27 to TRBJ2-5; D might be TRBD2 (5 bases). Between the trimmed V and J ends, which lost 3 bases and 2 bases, there was a span of 7 bases. Germline-derived CDR1 and CDR2 are MNHEY and SMNVEV (reference sequence). This CDR3 contains 13 residues. CDR3 sequence: CASSFRGQETQYF. The DNA for the CDR3 is TGTGCCAGCAGTTTCCGGGGACAAGAGACCCAGTACTTC.

The chain joins TRBV2 to TRBJ1-2; TRBD1 aligns across 9 bases. Looked up from germline, CDR1 is SNHLY and CDR2 is FYNNEI. This CDR3 contains 13 residues. The ends lost 7 bases at V and 6 bases at J; junction bases unmatched: 6. DNA of the CDR3: TGTGCCAGCAACTTGGGACAGGGAAATGGCTACACCTTC. Amino acid sequence: CASNLGQGNGYTF.

CDR3 DNA sequence: TGTGCCTGGAGTATTCAGACAGGAAGGGGAGCTTTCTTT. Its translation is CAWSIQTGRGAFF. The J gene is TRBJ1-1, the V gene TRBV30; tentatively, D is TRBD1 (6 bases). The CDR3 runs 13 residues. Trimming stripped 2 bases from V and 10 bases from J, with 17 bases between. Germline V lookup: CDR1 GTSNPN, CDR2 SVGIG (reference sequence). Filled out from reference TRBV30 and TRBJ1-1, the complete variable domain reads SQTIHQWPATLVQPVGSPLSLECTVEGTSNPNLYWYRQAAGRGLQLLFYSVGIGQISSEVPQNLSASRPQDRQFILSSKKLLLSDSGFYLCAWSIQTGRGAFFGQGTRLTVV.

The chain carries TRBV30 and TRBJ1-1, with D possibly TRBD1 on 6 matching bases. CDR3 length: 15 residues. V shed 0 bases and J shed 6 bases, with 17 bases lying between them. Germline values: CDR1 GTSNPN, CDR2 SVGIG (reference sequence). The CDR3 nucleotides read TGTGCCTGGAGTGTAGTCAGAGGGGGTTATTCTGAAGCTTTCTTT. Translated, it gives CAWSVVRGGYSEAFF.

V and J are TRBV6-7 and TRBJ2-3; D gene ambiguous. TRBV6-7 is reported as an ORF; its role is uncertain. Between the trimmed V and J ends, which lost 6 bases and 1 base, there was a span of 11 bases. The CDR3 is made up of 14 amino acids. The CDR3 spells CASSPPPGTDTQYF. In DNA form, the CDR3 reads TGTGCCAGCAGCCCCCCCCCAGGCACAGATACGCAGTATTTT.

This clone is a singleton in its sample. V is TRBV29-1 and J is TRBJ2-7, with 10 positions matching TRBD1. CDR1 is SQVTM and CDR2 is ANQGSEA in the germline V gene. The CDR3 spans 14 residues. Unmatched junction bases numbered 7, after V lost 7 bases and J lost 1 base. The CDR3 DNA reads TGCAGCGCCCTGGGACAGGGGCTATCCTACGAGCAGTACTTC. It specifies CSALGQGLSYEQYF.

The table lists this clone with a count of one. J is TRBJ2-4 and V is TRBV6-5; D may match TRBD1 or TRBD2 (5 bases each). The CDR3 is 14 residues long. Between the trimmed V and J ends, which lost 6 bases and 12 bases, there was a span of 21 bases. Germline CDR1 reads MNHEY; CDR2 reads SVGAGI. The CDR3 sequence is CASRGRSNWGTQYF. In DNA, the CDR3 is TGTGCCAGCAGGGGACGGTCCAATTGGGGGACTCAGTACTTC.

This rearrangement joins TRBV30 to TRBJ2-1; 8 nucleotides align to TRBD2. Germline CDR1 GTSNPN, CDR2 SVGIG (reference sequence). With V trimmed by 0 bases and J by 7 bases, 5 bases remained unmatched. This CDR3 contains 14 residues. The chain's CDR3 is CAWSVAGGVNEQFF. DNA for the CDR3: TGTGCCTGGAGTGTAGCCGGGGGGGTGAATGAGCAGTTCTTC. Based on the CDR3 plus reference TRBV30 and TRBJ2-1, the full variable domain is SQTIHQWPATLVQPVGSPLSLECTVEGTSNPNLYWYRQAAGRGLQLLFYSVGIGQISSEVPQNLSASRPQDRQFILSSKKLLLSDSGFYLCAWSVAGGVNEQFFGPGTRLTVL.

This chain links TRBV21-1 with TRBJ2-5; whether TRBD1, the table's D call, matches the DNA was not checked. TRBV21-1 is annotated as a pseudogene. This CDR3 has 15 residues. The CDR3 DNA reads as TGTGCCAGCAGCAAACAGGACAGGGGCCAAGAGACCCAGTACTTC. It translates to CASSKQDRGQETQYF.

The chain carries TRBV6-6 and TRBJ2-2; 9 bases agree with TRBD2. After removal of 8 bases from V and 6 bases from J, the junction contained 10 bases not matched to a gene. CDR3 length equals 15 residues. Germline V gene lookup returns CDR1 MNHNY and CDR2 SVGAGI (reference sequence). CDR3: CASRAGGAKAGELFF. CDR3 DNA: TGTGCCAGCCGGGCGGGGGGGGCAAAGGCCGGGGAGCTGTTTTTT.

The gene calls are TRBV5-4 and TRBJ2-5, with 10 bases lining up with TRBD2. V was clipped by 3 bases and J by 2 bases; unmatched bases: 7. The CDR3 is 16 amino acids. Germline CDR1 is SGHNT and CDR2 is YYREEE (reference sequence). Here the CDR3 DNA reads TGTGCCAGCAGCTCCCCCGGACTAGCGGAACAAGAGACCCAGTACTTC. It yields the protein CASSSPGLAEQETQYF.

The genes are TRBV3-1 (or the pseudogene TRBV3-2) and TRBJ2-2; 8 bases fit TRBD1. This CDR3 contains 14 residues. V lost 6 bases to trimming and J lost 4 bases; unmatched junction nucleotides: 4. Per germline, CDR1 LGHDT and CDR2 YNNKEL (reference sequence). The CDR3 loop is CASRPTGGTGELFF. The CDR3 DNA is TGTGCCAGCAGACCAACAGGGGGCACCGGGGAGCTGTTTTTT.

The rearrangement uses TRBV29-1 and TRBJ2-7; no firm D call. The CDR3 covers 13 residues. Trimming cost V 5 bases and J 1 base, with 12 bases left between them. The germline gives CDR1 SQVTM, CDR2 ANQGSEA. The CDR3 region has the DNA TGCAGCGTTTCTTCAGCCAAGTCCTACGAGCAGTACTTC. It translates to CSVSSAKSYEQYF.

This chain links TRBV19 with TRBJ1-1, with D hard to call. Germline values: CDR1 LNHDA, CDR2 SQIVND (reference sequence). The CDR3 is 14 amino acids. V lost 5 bases to trimming and J lost 0 bases, with 10 bases between them. CDR3: CASSEGPLNTEAFF. CDR3 nucleotide sequence: TGTGCCAGTAGTGAGGGCCCATTGAACACTGAAGCTTTCTTT.

The rearrangement uses TRBV3-1 (or the pseudogene TRBV3-2) and TRBJ2-3; D is unclear. V shed 4 bases and J shed 2 bases, with 4 bases lying between them. CDR3 size: 12 residues. Germline V gene lookup returns CDR1 LGHDT and CDR2 YNNKEL (reference sequence). The CDR3 region has the DNA TGTGCCAGCAGCCGATACACAGATACGCAGTATTTT. The encoded protein is CASSRYTDTQYF.

This clone rates as medium-sized. The V gene is TRBV21-1, the J gene TRBJ1-5; the table gives TRBD1 as D, unverified against the DNA. TRBV21-1 is marked as a pseudogene. The CDR3 spans 16 residues. The chain's CDR3 is CASSNTRDSSNQPQHF. In DNA form, the CDR3 reads TGTGCCAGCAGCAATACGCGGGACAGTAGCAATCAGCCCCAGCATTTT.

The J gene is TRBJ2-3, the V gene TRBV5-4; no definite D call. The V end was cut by 2 bases, the J end by 4 bases, with 11 bases between. This CDR3 is built from 14 residues. Per germline, CDR1 SGHNT and CDR2 YYREEE (reference sequence). The CDR3 protein is CASSLRNEADTQYF. For the CDR3, the DNA is TGTGCCAGCAGCTTACGGAACGAGGCAGATACGCAGTATTTT.

CDR3 coding DNA: TGCGCCAGCAGCTCAGGGGAACGAGGGCAGCCCCAGCATTTT. This encodes CASSSGERGQPQHF. The chain recombines TRBV5-1 with TRBJ1-5; maybe TRBD1 (6 bases). The CDR3 contains 14 residues. Trimming shortened V by 3 bases and J by 7 bases, and 14 bases separated the two germline ends. Germline V gives CDR1 SGHRS, CDR2 YFSETQ.